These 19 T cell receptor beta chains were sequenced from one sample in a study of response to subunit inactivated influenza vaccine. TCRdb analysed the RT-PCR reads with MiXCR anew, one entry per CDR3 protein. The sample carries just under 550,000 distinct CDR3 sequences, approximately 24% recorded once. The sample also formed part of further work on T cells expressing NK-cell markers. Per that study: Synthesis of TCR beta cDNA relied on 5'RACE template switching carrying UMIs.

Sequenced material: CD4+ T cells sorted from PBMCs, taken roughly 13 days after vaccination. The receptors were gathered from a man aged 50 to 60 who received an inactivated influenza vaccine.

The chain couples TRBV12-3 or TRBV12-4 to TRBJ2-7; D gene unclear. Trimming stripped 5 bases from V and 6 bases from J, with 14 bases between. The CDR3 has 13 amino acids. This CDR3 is CASSVGWRAEQYF. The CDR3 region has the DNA TGTGCCAGCAGTGTAGGGTGGCGAGCCGAGCAGTACTTC.

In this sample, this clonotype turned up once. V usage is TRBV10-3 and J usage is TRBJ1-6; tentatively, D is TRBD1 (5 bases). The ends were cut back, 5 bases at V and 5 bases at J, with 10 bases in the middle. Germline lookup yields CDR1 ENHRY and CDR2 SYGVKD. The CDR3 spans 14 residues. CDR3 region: CAISWEGDNSPLHF. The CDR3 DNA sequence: TGTGCCATCAGTTGGGAAGGGGATAATTCACCCCTCCACTTT.

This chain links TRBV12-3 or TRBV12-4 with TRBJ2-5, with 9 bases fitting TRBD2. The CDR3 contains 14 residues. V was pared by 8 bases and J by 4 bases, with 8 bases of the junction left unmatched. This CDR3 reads CASQPAGGIETQYF. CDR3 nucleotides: TGTGCCAGCCAACCGGCGGGGGGGATAGAGACCCAGTACTTC.

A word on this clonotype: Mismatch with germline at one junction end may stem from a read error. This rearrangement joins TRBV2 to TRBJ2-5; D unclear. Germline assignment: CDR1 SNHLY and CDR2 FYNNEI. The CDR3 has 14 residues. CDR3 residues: CASSVGRWQEAQYF. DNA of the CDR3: TGTGCCAGCAGTGTCGGACGGTGGCAAGAGGCCCAGTACTTC.

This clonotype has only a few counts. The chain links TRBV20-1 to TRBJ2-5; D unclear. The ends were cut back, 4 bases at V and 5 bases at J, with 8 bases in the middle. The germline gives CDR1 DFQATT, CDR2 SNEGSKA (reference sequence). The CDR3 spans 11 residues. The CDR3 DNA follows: TGCAGTGCTAAAACATACGAGACCCAGTACTTC. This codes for CSAKTYETQYF.

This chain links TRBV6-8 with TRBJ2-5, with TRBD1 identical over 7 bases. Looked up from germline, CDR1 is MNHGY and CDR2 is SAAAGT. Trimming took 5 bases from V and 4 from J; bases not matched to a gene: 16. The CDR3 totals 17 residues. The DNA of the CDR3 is TGTGCCAGCAGTCCCCTACTGACTCAGGGGGAATCAGAGACCCAGTACTTC. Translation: CASSPLLTQGESETQYF.

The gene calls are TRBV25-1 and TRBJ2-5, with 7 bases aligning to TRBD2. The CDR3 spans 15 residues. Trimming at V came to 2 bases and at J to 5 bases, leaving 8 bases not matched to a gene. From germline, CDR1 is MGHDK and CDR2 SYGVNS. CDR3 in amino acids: CASSEAGLVVETQYF. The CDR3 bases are TGTGCCAGCAGTGAAGCTGGACTAGTGGTGGAGACCCAGTACTTC.

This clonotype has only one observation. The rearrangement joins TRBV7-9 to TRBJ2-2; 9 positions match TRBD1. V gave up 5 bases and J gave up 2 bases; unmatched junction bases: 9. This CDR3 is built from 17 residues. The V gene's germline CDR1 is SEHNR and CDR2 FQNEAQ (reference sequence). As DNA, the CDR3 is TGTGCCAGCAGCCGAGTCCCGGGACAGGGAAACACCGGGGAGCTGTTTTTT. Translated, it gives CASSRVPGQGNTGELFF.

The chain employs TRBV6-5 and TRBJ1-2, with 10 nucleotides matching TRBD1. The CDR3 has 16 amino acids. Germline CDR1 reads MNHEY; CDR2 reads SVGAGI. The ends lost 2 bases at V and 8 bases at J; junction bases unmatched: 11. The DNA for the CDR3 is TGTGCCAGCAGTTACCTGAACGACCGGACAGGGGGAGGCTACACCTTC. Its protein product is CASSYLNDRTGGGYTF.

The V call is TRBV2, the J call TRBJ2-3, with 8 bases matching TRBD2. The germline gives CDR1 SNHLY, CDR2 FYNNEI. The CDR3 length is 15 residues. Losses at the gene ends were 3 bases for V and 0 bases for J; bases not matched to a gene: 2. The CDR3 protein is CASSDQRGSTDTQYF. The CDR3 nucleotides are TGTGCCAGCAGTGACCAGCGGGGGAGCACAGATACGCAGTATTTT. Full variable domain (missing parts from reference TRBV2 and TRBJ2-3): EPEVTQTPSHQVTQMGQEVILRCVPISNHLYFYWYRQILGQKVEFLVSFYNNEISEKSEIFDDQFSVERPDGSNFTLKIRSTKLEDSAMYFCASSDQRGSTDTQYFGPGTRLTVL.

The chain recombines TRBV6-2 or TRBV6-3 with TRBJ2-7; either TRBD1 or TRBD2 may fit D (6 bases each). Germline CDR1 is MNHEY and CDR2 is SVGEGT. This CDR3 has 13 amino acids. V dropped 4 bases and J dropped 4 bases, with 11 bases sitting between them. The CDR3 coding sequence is TGTGCCAGCAGTTGGGGGGCTGGATACGAGCAGTACTTC. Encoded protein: CASSWGAGYEQYF.

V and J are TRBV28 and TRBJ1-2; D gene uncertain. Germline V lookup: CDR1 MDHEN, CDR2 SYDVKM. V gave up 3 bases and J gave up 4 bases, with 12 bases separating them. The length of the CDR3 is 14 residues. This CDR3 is CASSFSSKSYGYTF. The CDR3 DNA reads TGTGCCAGCAGTTTTTCTTCCAAAAGCTATGGCTACACCTTC.

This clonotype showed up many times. In nucleotides, the CDR3 is TGTGCCAGCAGTTTAGTCAGGGGCCAGCCCCAGCATTTT. Amino acid sequence: CASSLVRGQPQHF. The gene calls are TRBV12-3 or TRBV12-4 and TRBJ1-5; possible D gene TRBD1, 6 bases. The CDR3 runs to 13 residues. The V end was cut by 1 base, the J end by 7 bases, with 8 bases between.

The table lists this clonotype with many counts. CDR3 nucleotides: TGTGCCAGCAGCTTACTAGCGGGAGGCCCGTACAATGAGCAGTTCTTC. This codes for CASSLLAGGPYNEQFF. This rearrangement joins TRBV7-3 to TRBJ2-1; 11 bases are shared with TRBD2. The CDR3 runs 16 residues. Germline CDR1 is SGHTA and CDR2 is FQGTGA. V dropped 2 bases and J dropped 4; count of bases not matched to a gene: 4.

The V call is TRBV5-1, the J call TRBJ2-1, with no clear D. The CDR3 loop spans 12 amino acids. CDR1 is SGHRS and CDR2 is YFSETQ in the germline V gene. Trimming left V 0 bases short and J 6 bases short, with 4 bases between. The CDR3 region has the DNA TGCGCCAGCAGCTTGGAAAGCAATGAGCAGTTCTTC. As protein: CASSLESNEQFF.

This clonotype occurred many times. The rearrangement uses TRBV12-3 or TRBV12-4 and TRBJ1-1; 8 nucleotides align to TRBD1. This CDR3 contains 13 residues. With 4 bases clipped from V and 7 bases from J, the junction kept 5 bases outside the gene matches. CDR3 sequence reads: CASSSSGGFEAFF. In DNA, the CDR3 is TGTGCCAGCAGTTCTTCAGGGGGCTTTGAAGCTTTCTTT.

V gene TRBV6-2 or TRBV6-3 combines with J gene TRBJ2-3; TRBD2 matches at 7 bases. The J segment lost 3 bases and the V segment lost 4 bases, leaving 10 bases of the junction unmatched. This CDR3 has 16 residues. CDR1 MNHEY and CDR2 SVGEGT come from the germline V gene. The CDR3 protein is CASSLGGYLRTDTQYF. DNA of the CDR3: TGTGCCAGCAGTTTGGGGGGGTATCTCCGGACAGATACGCAGTATTTT.

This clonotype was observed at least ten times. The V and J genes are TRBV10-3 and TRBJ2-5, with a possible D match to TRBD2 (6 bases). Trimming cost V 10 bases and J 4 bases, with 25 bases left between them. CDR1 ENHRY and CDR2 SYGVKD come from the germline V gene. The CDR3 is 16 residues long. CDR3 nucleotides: TGTGCCACCTTGAAAGGTGGGGGGTCCACCTCAGAGACCCAGTACTTC. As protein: CATLKGGGSTSETQYF.

In DNA form, the CDR3 reads TGTGCCAGCAGCCTCAGGGGGCCTATCGGGGATTCACCCCTCCACTTT. Amino acids: CASSLRGPIGDSPLHF. V usage is TRBV27 and J usage is TRBJ1-6, with TRBD1 matching 8 bases. Germline CDR1 reads MNHEY; CDR2 reads SMNVEV (reference sequence). After removal of 6 bases from V and 8 bases from J, the junction contained 12 bases not matched to a gene. The CDR3 is 16 amino acids.